This T cell receptor (beta chain) was retrieved from a study of CD8 T cells in Susac syndrome. Negative isolation was used for CD8+ and CD4+ T cells and FACS enrichment for TEMRA cells. Germline V gene lookup returns CDR1 MGHRA and CDR2 YSYEKL. V lost 0 bases to trimming and J lost 4 bases, with 13 bases between them. The CDR3 contains 15 residues. The RNA, roughly 0.45 to 1 ug, was put through reverse transcription using random hexamers. TCRdb used MiXCR to reprocess the immunoSEQ multiplex PCR reads, holding one entry per CDR3 protein. The sample records 80,000 or so distinct CDR3 sequences, roughly 95% being singletons.

The material sequenced was CD8+ T cells from PBMCs. The gene calls are TRBV4-1 and TRBJ2-7; D call uncertain. This sequence was found in a human donor with Susac syndrome. The CDR3 sequence: CASSQEGLTSYEQYF. The CDR3 bases are TGCGCCAGCAGCCAAGAGGGGTTGACGTCTTACGAGCAGTACTTC.